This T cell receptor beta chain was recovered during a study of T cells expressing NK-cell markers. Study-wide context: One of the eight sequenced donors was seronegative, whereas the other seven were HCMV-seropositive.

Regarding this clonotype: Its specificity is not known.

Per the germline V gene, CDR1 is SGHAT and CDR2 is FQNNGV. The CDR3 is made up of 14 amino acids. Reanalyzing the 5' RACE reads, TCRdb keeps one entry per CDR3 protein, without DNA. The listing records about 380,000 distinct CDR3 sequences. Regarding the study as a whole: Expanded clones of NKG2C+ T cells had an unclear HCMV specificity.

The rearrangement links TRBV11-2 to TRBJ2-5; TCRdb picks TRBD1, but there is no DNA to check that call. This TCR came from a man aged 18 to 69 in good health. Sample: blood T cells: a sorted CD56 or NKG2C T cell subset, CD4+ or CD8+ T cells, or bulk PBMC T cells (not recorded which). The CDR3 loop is CASRAQGTQETQYF.